The 27 T cell receptor beta chains in this list originate from one sample, sequenced in a study of metastatic and nonmetastatic thyroid tumors. Thyroid surgery was preceded by no treatment in any patient. TCRdb called clones again from the PCR reads with MiXCR. Here the sample spans tens of thousands of clones, roughly 10% being singletons. Material: blood. All receptors come from a female donor with papillary thyroid cancer or a benign thyroid nodule (not recorded which). Some clones in this sample may be carry-over from other donors' samples.

This clone was seen many times. This chain joins TRBV29-1 and TRBJ2-5, with D possibly being TRBD2 (6 bases). Between the trimmed V and J ends, which lost 3 bases and 7 bases, there was a span of 15 bases. In germline, CDR1 is SQVTM, CDR2 ANQGSEA. CDR3 length: 13 amino acids. The CDR3 DNA sequence: TGCAGCGTTGAGGGGGGAATCAGCACGACCCAGTACTTC. Its translation is CSVEGGISTTQYF.

The chain combines TRBV5-5 with TRBJ1-1, with TRBD1 identical over 7 bases. The CDR3 totals 11 residues. With V trimmed by 6 bases and J by 11 bases, 7 bases remained unmatched. Germline-derived CDR1 and CDR2 are SGHKS and YYEKEE (reference sequence). In DNA form, the CDR3 reads TGTGCCAGCACCGAGGGGGCAGTCGCTTTCTTT. As protein: CASTEGAVAFF.

Note on this clone: Because it lacks the conserved phenylalanine or tryptophan at the end, this CDR3 is likely a read error. The DNA is omitted, as the CDR3 cannot be located on it reliably, and the CDR3 follows TCRdb's listing. J is TRBJ2-7 and V is TRBV7-2; the D call TRBD1 from the table was never checked on the DNA. Germline-derived CDR1 and CDR2 are SGHTA and FQGNSA. 8 amino acids form the CDR3, both terminal residues included. The CDR3 sequence is CASSLVPG.

This clone was recorded many times. The V and J genes are TRBV15 and TRBJ1-2, with D uncertain. The CDR3 length is 12 residues. In germline, CDR1 is LNHNV, CDR2 YYDKDF (reference sequence). Trimming cost V 0 bases and J 6 bases, with 5 bases left between them. The CDR3 DNA follows: TGTGCCACCAGCAGAGATTCAAATGGCTACACCTTC. This translates into CATSRDSNGYTF.

This clone was seen many times. This chain joins TRBV10-3 and TRBJ2-1; a weak D match, TRBD1 (5 bases). This CDR3 spans 14 amino acids. Germline V gene lookup returns CDR1 ENHRY and CDR2 SYGVKD. V was clipped by 10 bases and J by 9 bases, with 22 bases between them. CDR3 sequence: CATGGQGQQVEQFF. CDR3 sequence (DNA): TGTGCCACCGGCGGACAAGGCCAACAAGTTGAGCAGTTCTTC.

This clone has a count of ten or more. The chain is built from TRBV7-6 and TRBJ2-3; 8 bases are shared with TRBD2. Unmatched junction bases numbered 7, after V lost 5 bases and J lost 0 bases. CDR1 and CDR2 from the germline V gene are SGHVS and FNYEAQ. The CDR3 is 16 amino acids. Here the CDR3 DNA reads TGTGCCAGCAGCCGGATGGGCGGGGGGAGCACAGATACGCAGTATTTT. Its protein product is CASSRMGGGSTDTQYF.

The J gene is TRBJ1-1, the V gene TRBV11-3; unclear D gene. The CDR3 spans 13 residues. Trimming shortened V by 4 bases and J by 4 bases, and 10 bases separated the two germline ends. CDR1 SGHNT and CDR2 YENEEA come from the germline V gene. The chain's CDR3 is CASSWTCSTEAFF. CDR3 DNA: TGTGCCAGCAGCTGGACCTGTAGCACTGAAGCTTTCTTT.

This clone has ten or more counts. This chain links TRBV19 with TRBJ2-5; 9 bases are shared with TRBD1. Trimming removed 7 bases from V and 5 bases from J; junction bases left unmatched: 8. Germline-derived CDR1 and CDR2 are LNHDA and SQIVND (reference sequence). CDR3 length equals 14 residues. The CDR3 DNA reads as TGTGCCAGTAACAACAGGGGGCCGGGGGAGACCCAGTACTTC. Protein: CASNNRGPGETQYF.

In the case of this clone: A junction end diverges from the germline sequence, so it may reflect a read error. This chain uses TRBV27 with TRBJ1-4; TRBD1 agrees at 10 bases. Germline loops: CDR1 MNHEY, CDR2 SMNVEV (reference sequence). CDR3 length equals 14 residues. This chain's CDR3 is CAGSTDRGAGKLFF. CDR3 coding DNA: TGTGCCGGCAGTACGGACAGGGGGGCTGGAAAACTGTTTTTT.

This clone was seen repeatedly, ten times or more. V gene TRBV27 combines with J gene TRBJ2-1; D call uncertain. This CDR3 spans 16 amino acids. Germline loops: CDR1 MNHEY, CDR2 SMNVEV (reference sequence). Trimming took 3 bases from V and 3 from J, leaving 15 bases between them. DNA of the CDR3: TGTGCCAGCAGTTTTAGGGAAAGACTCGACTACAATGAGCAGTTCTTC. Translation gives CASSFRERLDYNEQFF.

This clone was observed many times. Here the CDR3 reads CAWSPRTGVYNSPLHF. The CDR3 DNA sequence: TGTGCCTGGAGTCCCCGGACAGGCGTCTATAATTCACCCCTCCACTTT. V usage is TRBV30 and J usage is TRBJ1-6, with 7 bases lining up with TRBD1. Germline-derived CDR1 and CDR2 are GTSNPN and SVGIG (reference sequence). CDR3 length: 16 amino acids. Trimming at V came to 2 bases and at J to 3 bases, leaving 7 bases not matched to a gene. Drawing the rest from reference TRBV30 and TRBJ1-6, the complete variable domain is SQTIHQWPATLVQPVGSPLSLECTVEGTSNPNLYWYRQAAGRGLQLLFYSVGIGQISSEVPQNLSASRPQDRQFILSSKKLLLSDSGFYLCAWSPRTGVYNSPLHFGNGTRLTVT.

This clone has at least ten counts. V gene TRBV3-1 combines with J gene TRBJ2-1; TRBD2 matches 7 bases. The CDR3 sequence is 14 residues long. CDR1 LGHDT and CDR2 YNNKEL come from the germline V gene (reference sequence). Unmatched junction bases numbered 1, after V lost 4 bases and J lost 1 base. The CDR3, as DNA: TGTGCCAGCAGCCTCGGGGGGTCCTACAATGAGCAGTTCTTC. It translates to CASSLGGSYNEQFF.

This clone was detected ten times or more. The chain uses TRBV12-5 and TRBJ2-7; the D gene is possibly TRBD2 (5 bases). Germline values: CDR1 LGHNT, CDR2 FRNRAP. The CDR3 consists of 15 residues. Trimming left V 0 bases short and J 2 bases short, with 11 bases between. The CDR3 DNA follows: TGTGCTAGTGGTTTGGTACTAGGTACGACCTACGAGCAGTACTTC. Translating gives CASGLVLGTTYEQYF.

This clone was picked up many times. In the same sample, other DNA sequences code for this CDR3. The CDR3 nucleotides are TGCAGTGCTAGAGGCCGATTTACCGGGACAGGGTCATCCTACGAGCAGTACTTC. Its translation: CSARGRFTGTGSSYEQYF. The chain carries TRBV20-1 and TRBJ2-7, with TRBD1 matching over 9 bases. Germline trimming cut 1 base from V and 1 base from J; bases unmatched to any gene: 14. This CDR3 has 18 residues. Germline V gene lookup returns CDR1 DFQATT and CDR2 SNEGSKA (reference sequence).

This clone was observed at least ten times. This chain uses TRBV11-3 with TRBJ1-1; TRBD1 matches 10 bases. Germline V CDR1 and CDR2: SGHNT, YENEEA. The CDR3 is made up of 14 amino acids. After removal of 5 bases from V and 4 bases from J, the junction contained 4 bases not matched to a gene. CDR3 amino acids: CASSPGTGATEAFF. The DNA of the CDR3 is TGTGCCAGCAGCCCCGGGACAGGGGCCACTGAAGCTTTCTTT.

This clone showed up many times. CDR3 residues: CATWSPYEQYF. The CDR3 DNA is TGTGCCACCTGGTCCCCCTACGAGCAGTACTTC. The chain joins TRBV6-1 to TRBJ2-7; no firm D call. The CDR3 totals 11 residues. Trimming stripped 10 bases from V and 2 bases from J, with 9 bases between. The germline CDR1 and CDR2 sequences are MNHNS and SASEGT.

The V gene is TRBV28, the J gene TRBJ2-7, with a tentative D call TRBD2 (6 bases). This CDR3 region has 18 residues. Germline V gene lookup returns CDR1 MDHEN and CDR2 SYDVKM. The V gene lost 6 bases and the J gene lost 4 bases, with 28 bases spanning the gap. The CDR3 sequence is CASRAPTFSGRDWYEQYF. DNA for the CDR3: TGTGCCAGCAGAGCCCCCACATTTTCCGGGAGAGACTGGTACGAGCAGTACTTC.

This clone was counted at least ten times. The V gene is TRBV11-3, the J gene TRBJ2-5; D call uncertain. The V end was cut by 0 bases, the J end by 5 bases, with 4 bases between. Germline CDR1 SGHNT, CDR2 YENEEA. The CDR3 extends over 12 amino acids. CDR3 amino acids: CASSLDRETQYF. CDR3 DNA sequence: TGTGCCAGCAGCTTAGATAGGGAGACCCAGTACTTC. Filled out from reference TRBV11-3 and TRBJ2-5, the complete variable domain reads EAGVVQSPRYKIIEKKQPVAFWCNPISGHNTLYWYLQNLGQGPELLIRYENEEAVDDSQLPKDRFSAERLKGVDSTLKIQPAELGDSAVYLCASSLDRETQYFGPGTRLLVL.

This clone was detected ten times or more. This chain links TRBV4-3 with TRBJ2-7; TRBD1 agrees at 9 bases. Germline lookup yields CDR1 LGHNA and CDR2 YSLEER. J gave up 0 bases and V 1 base, and 4 bases lay outside the gene matches. The CDR3 extends over 16 amino acids. The CDR3 DNA sequence: TGCGCCAGCAGCCAAGTGGGGACAGGGACCTCCTACGAGCAGTACTTC. Its protein is CASSQVGTGTSYEQYF.

This clone is medium-sized (0.01 to 0.1%) in the sample. J is TRBJ2-5 and V is TRBV6-2 or TRBV6-3, with D maybe TRBD1 (5 bases). Germline CDR1 reads MNHEY; CDR2 reads SVGEGT. This CDR3 is 13 amino acids long. The V gene lost 6 bases and the J gene lost 1 base, with 9 bases spanning the gap. Here the CDR3 DNA reads TGTGCCAGCAGACCAGGGTTCCAAGAGACCCAGTACTTC. Its protein product is CASRPGFQETQYF.

This clone showed up many times. V is TRBV28 and J is TRBJ1-2; D ambiguous. The V gene lost 1 base and the J gene lost 4 bases, with 10 bases spanning the gap. Germline V gene sequence: CDR1 MDHEN, CDR2 SYDVKM. The CDR3 totals 14 residues. The CDR3 sequence: CASSLSSLGYGYTF. CDR3 coding DNA: TGTGCCAGCAGTTTATCTTCCCTGGGCTATGGCTACACCTTC.

This clone was seen a few times. The chain combines TRBV6-2 or TRBV6-3 with TRBJ1-2; unclear D gene. Per germline, CDR1 MNHEY and CDR2 SVGEGT. The CDR3 loop spans 13 amino acids. With 7 bases removed from V and 2 bases from J, the gap between germline ends came to 11 bases. The DNA of the CDR3 is TGTGCCAGCAACTTTGGCTTCAACTATGGCTACACCTTC. Its translation: CASNFGFNYGYTF.

This clone has a count of ten or more. The chain employs TRBV2 and TRBJ1-2, with 8 positions matching TRBD1. Trimming cost V 6 bases and J 8 bases; bases outside gene matches: 17. The CDR3 sequence is 16 residues long. Germline V gene lookup returns CDR1 SNHLY and CDR2 FYNNEI. DNA for the CDR3: TGTGCCAGCAGCGCCGTGGGGACAGGATATTTGGTAGGCTACACCTTC. Translating gives CASSAVGTGYLVGYTF.

This clone has ten or more counts. The rearrangement links TRBV7-2 to TRBJ2-7; D gene uncertain. The CDR3 consists of 13 residues. The V gene's germline CDR1 is SGHTA and CDR2 FQGNSA. V was cut by 1 base and J by 4 bases, with 8 bases left in between. The chain's CDR3 is CASSLGRSYEQYF. The CDR3, as DNA: TGTGCCAGCAGCTTAGGTCGGAGTTACGAGCAGTACTTC.

This clone was picked up many times. The V call is TRBV27, the J call TRBJ2-2; 8 bases fit TRBD2. The CDR3 is 18 residues long. Germline CDR1 reads MNHEY; CDR2 reads SMNVEV (reference sequence). V was clipped by 7 bases and J by 6 bases; unmatched bases: 19. The CDR3, as DNA: TGTGCCAGCACCCCCCGACCGTGGAGCGGGAGCTCCCCCGGGGAGCTGTTTTTT. Translating gives CASTPRPWSGSSPGELFF.

This clone was seen repeatedly, ten times or more. This chain joins TRBV5-1 and TRBJ2-3; 9 bases are shared with TRBD2. With V trimmed by 1 base and J by 5 bases, 11 bases remained unmatched. This CDR3 has 17 amino acids. Looked up from germline, CDR1 is SGHRS and CDR2 is YFSETQ. CDR3 nucleotide sequence: TGCGCCAGCAGCTTGAGGGCTAGCGGGATGGAGGGAGATACGCAGTATTTT. Protein product: CASSLRASGMEGDTQYF.

The chain is built from TRBV9 and TRBJ2-3; 11 bases map to TRBD2. This CDR3 spans 20 amino acids. Trimming at V came to 2 bases and at J to 1 base, leaving 15 bases not matched to a gene. The V gene's germline CDR1 is SGDLS and CDR2 YYNGEE. CDR3 nucleotides: TGTGCCAGCAGCGTCAATGTATTAGCGGGGGGGCTGTCGGGCACAGATACGCAGTATTTT. This encodes CASSVNVLAGGLSGTDTQYF.